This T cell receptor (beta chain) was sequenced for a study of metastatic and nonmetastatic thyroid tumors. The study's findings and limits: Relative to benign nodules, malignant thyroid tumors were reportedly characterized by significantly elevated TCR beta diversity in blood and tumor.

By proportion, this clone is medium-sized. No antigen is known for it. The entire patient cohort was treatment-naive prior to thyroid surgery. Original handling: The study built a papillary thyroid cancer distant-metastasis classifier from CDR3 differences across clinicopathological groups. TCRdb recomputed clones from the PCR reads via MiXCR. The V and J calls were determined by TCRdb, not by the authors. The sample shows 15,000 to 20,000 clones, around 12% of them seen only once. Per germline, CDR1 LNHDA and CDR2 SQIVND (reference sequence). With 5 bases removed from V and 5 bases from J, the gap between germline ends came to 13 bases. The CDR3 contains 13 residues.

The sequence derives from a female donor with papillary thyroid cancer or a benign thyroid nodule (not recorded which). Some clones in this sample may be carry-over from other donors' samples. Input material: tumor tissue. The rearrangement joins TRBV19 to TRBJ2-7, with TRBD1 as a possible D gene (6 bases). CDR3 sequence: CASSPGVKNEQYF. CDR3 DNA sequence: TGTGCCAGTAGTCCAGGGGTCAAAAACGAGCAGTACTTC. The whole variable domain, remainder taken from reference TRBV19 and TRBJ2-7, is DGGITQSPKYLFRKEGQNVTLSCEQNLNHDAMYWYRQDPGQGLRLIYYSQIVNDFQKGDIAEGYSVSREKKESFPLTVTSAQKNPTAFYLCASSPGVKNEQYFGPGTRLTVT.